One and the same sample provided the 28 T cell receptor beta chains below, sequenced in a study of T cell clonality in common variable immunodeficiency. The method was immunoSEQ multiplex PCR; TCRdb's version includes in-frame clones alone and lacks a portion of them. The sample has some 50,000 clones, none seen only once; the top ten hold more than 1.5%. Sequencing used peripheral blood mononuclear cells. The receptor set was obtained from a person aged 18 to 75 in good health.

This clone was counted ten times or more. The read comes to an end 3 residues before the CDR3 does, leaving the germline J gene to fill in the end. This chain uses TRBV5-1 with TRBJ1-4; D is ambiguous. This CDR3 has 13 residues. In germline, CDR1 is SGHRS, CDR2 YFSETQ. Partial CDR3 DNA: TGCGCCAGCAGCCCACTATTCAATTCACCA. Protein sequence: CASSPLFNSP. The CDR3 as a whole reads CASSPLFNSPLFF.

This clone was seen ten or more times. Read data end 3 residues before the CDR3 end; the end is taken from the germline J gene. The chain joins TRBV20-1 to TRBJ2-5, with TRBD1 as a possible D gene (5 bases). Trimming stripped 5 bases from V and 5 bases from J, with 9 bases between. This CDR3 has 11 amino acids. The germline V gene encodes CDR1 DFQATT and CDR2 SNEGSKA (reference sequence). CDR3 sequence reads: CSAGASETQYF. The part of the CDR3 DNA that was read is TGCAGTGCTGGGGCTTCTGAGACC.

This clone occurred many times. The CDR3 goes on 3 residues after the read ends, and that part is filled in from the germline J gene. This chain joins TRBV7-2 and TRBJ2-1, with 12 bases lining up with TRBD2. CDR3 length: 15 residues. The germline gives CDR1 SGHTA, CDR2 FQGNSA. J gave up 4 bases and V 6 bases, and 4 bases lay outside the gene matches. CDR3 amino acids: CASSRLAGEYNEQFF. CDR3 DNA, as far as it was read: TGTGCCAGCAGTAGACTAGCGGGGGAGTACAATGAG.

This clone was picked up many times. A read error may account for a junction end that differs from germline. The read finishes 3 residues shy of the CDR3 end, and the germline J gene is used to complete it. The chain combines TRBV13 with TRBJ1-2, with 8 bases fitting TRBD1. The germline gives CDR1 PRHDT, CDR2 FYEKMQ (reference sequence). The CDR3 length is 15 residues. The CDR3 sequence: CASSETGGPIYDYTF. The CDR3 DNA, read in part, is TGTGCCAGCAGCGAAACAGGGGGACCAATCTATGAC.

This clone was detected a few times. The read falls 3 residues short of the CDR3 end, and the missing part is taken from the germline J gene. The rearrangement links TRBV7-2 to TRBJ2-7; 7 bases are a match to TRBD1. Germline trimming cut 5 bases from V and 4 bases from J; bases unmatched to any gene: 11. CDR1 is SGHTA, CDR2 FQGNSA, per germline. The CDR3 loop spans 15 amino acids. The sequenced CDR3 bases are TGTGCCAGCAGCCCCCGAAGGGGGCTAGGGTACGAG. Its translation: CASSPRRGLGYE. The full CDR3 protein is CASSPRRGLGYEQYF. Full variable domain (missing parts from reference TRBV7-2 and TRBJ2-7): GAGVSQSPSNKVTEKGKDVELRCDPISGHTALYWYRQSLGQGLEFLIYFQGNSAPDKSGLPSDRFSAERTGGSVSTLTIQRTQQEDSAVYLCASSPRRGLGYEQYFGPGTRLTVT.

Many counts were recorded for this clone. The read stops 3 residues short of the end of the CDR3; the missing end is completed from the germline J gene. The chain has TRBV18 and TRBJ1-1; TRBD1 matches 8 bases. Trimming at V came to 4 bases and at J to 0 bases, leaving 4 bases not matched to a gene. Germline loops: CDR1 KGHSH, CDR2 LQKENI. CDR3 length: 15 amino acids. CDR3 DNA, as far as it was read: TGTGCCAGCTCACTCCGGGACAGGATGAACACTGAA. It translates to CASSLRDRMNTE. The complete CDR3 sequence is CASSLRDRMNTEAFF.

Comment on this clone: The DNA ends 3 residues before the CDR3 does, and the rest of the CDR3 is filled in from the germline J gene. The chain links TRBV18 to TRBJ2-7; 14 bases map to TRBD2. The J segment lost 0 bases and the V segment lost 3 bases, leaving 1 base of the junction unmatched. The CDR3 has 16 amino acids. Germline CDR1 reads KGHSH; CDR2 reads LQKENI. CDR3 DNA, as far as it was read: TGTGCCAGCTCACCGGGACTAGCGGGAGCCTCCTACGAG. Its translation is CASSPGLAGASYE. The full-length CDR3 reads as CASSPGLAGASYEQYF.

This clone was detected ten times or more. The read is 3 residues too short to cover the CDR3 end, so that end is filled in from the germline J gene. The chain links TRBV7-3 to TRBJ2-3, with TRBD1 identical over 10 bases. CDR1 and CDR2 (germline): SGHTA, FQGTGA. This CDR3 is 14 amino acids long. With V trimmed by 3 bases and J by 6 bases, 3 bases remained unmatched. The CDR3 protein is CASSLGTGEDTQYF. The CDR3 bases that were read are TGTGCCAGCAGCTTGGGGACAGGGGAGGATACG.

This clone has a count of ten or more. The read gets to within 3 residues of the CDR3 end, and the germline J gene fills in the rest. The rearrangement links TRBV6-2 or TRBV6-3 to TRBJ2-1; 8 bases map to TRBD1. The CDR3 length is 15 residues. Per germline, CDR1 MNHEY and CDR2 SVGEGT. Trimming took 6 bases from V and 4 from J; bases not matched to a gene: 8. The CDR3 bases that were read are TGTGCCAGCAGGCAAACGGGACAGGAATACAATGAG. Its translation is CASRQTGQEYNE. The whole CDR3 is CASRQTGQEYNEQFF.

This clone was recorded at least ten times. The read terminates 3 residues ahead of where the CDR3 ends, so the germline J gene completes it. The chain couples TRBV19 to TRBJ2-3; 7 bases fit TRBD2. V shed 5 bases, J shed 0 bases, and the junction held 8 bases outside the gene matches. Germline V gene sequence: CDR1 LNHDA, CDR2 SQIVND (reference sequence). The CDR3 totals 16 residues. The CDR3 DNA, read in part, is TGTGCCAGTAGTCCCGCAACTAGCGCCAGCACAGATACG. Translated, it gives CASSPATSASTDT. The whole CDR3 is CASSPATSASTDTQYF.

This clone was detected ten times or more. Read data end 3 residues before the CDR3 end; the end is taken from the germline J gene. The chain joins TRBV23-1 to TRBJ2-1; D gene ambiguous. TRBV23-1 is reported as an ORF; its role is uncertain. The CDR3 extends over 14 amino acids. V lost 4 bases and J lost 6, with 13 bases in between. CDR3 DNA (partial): TGCGCCAGCAGTCCCAACACAACGGGCAATGAG. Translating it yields CASSPNTTGNE. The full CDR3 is CASSPNTTGNEQFF.

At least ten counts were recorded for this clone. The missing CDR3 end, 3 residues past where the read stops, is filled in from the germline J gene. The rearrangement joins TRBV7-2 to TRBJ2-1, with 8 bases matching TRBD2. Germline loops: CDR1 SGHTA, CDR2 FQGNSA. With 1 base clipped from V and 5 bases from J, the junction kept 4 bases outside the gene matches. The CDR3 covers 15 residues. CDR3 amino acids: CASSLGRGANNEQFF. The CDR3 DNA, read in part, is TGTGCCAGCAGCTTAGGGCGGGGGGCCAACAATGAG.

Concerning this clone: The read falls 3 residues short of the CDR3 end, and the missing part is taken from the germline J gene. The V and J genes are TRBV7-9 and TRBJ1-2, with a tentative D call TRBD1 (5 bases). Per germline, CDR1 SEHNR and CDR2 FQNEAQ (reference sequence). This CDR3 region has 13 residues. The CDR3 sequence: CAIPAGENNDYTF. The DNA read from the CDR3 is TGTGCCATTCCAGCGGGGGAAAACAATGAC.

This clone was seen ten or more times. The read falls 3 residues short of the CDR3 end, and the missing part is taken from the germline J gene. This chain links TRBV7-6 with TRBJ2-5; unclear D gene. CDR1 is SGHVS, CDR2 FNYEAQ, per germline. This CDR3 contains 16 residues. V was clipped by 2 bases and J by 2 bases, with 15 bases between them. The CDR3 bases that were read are TGTGCCAGCAGCTTAATCGGTTCGGCGGTACAAGAGACC. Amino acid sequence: CASSLIGSAVQET. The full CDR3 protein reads CASSLIGSAVQETQYF. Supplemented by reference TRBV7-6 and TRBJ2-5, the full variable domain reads GAGVSQSPRYKVTKRGQDVALRCDPISGHVSLYWYRQALGQGPEFLTYFNYEAQQDKSGLPNDRFSAERPEGSISTLTIQRTEQRDSAMYRCASSLIGSAVQETQYFGPGTRLLVL.

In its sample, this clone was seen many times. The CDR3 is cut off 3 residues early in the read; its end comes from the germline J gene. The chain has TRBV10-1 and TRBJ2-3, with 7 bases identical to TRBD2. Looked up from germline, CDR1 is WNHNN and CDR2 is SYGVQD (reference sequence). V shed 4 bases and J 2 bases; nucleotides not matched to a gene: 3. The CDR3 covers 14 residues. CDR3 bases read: TGCGCCAGCAGTGCCGGGACTAACACAGATACG. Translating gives CASSAGTNTDT. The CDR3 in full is CASSAGTNTDTQYF.

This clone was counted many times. CDR3 amino acids: CASSNPGSSYNEQFF. CDR3 DNA, as far as it was read: TGTGCCAGCAGCAACCCGGGGTCATCCTACAATGAG. The chain links TRBV9 to TRBJ2-1, with D maybe TRBD2 (5 bases). The sequenced fragment ends 3 residues before the CDR3 boundary, so the rest is inferred from the germline J gene. With 4 bases removed from V and 1 base from J, the gap between germline ends came to 12 bases. CDR3 length equals 15 residues. CDR1 and CDR2 from the germline V gene are SGDLS and YYNGEE. Full variable domain (remainder filled in from reference TRBV9 and TRBJ2-1): DSGVTQTPKHLITATGQRVTLRCSPRSGDLSVYWYQQSLDQGLQFLIQYYNGEERAKGNILERFSAQQFPDLHSELNLSSLELGDSALYFCASSNPGSSYNEQFFGPGTRLTVL.

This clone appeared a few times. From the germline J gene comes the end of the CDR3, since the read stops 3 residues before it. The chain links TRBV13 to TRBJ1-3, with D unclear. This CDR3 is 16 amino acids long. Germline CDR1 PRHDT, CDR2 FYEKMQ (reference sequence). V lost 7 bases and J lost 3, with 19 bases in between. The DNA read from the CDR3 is TGTGCCAGCACCCTCCTTTCGGACTTACGTGGAAACACC. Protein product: CASTLLSDLRGNT. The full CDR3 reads CASTLLSDLRGNTIYF.

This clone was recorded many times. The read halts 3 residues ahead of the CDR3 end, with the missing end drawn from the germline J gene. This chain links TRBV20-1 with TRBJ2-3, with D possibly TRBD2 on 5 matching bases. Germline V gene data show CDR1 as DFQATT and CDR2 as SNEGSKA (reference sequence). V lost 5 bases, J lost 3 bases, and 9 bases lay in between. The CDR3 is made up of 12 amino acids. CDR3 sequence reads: CSASLGTDTQYF. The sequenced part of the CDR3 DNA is TGCAGTGCTTCACTAGGGACAGATACG.

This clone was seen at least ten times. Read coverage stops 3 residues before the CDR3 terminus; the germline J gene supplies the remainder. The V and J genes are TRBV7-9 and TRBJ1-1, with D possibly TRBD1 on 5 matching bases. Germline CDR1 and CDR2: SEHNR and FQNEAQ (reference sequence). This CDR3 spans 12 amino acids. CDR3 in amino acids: CASSLTQERAFF. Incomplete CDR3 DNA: TGTGCCAGCAGCCTGACACAGGAACGA.

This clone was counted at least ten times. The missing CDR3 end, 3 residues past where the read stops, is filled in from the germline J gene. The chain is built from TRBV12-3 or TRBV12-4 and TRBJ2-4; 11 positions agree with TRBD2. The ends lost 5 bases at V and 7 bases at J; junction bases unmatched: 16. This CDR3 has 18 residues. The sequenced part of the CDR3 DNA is TGTGCCAGCAGTCCCAGGATAGCGGGAGGGCCTTTGAGGAACATT. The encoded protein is CASSPRIAGGPLRNI. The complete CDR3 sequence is CASSPRIAGGPLRNIQYF.

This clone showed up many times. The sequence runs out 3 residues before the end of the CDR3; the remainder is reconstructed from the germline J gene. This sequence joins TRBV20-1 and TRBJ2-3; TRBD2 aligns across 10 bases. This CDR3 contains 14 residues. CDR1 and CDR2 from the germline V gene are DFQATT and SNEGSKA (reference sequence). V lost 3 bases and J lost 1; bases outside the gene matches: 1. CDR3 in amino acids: CSASGLAGTDTQYF. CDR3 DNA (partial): TGCAGTGCTAGCGGACTAGCGGGCACAGATACG.

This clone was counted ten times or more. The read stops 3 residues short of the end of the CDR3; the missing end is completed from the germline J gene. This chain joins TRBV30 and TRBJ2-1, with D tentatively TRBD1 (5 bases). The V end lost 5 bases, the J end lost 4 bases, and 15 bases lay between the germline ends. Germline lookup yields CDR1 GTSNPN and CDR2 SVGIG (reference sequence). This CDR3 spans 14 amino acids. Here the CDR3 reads CAWVTERGYNEQFF. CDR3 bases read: TGTGCCTGGGTGACCGAAAGGGGATACAATGAG.

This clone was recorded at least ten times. CDR3 DNA, as far as it was read: TGCAGTGCTCTTCACGGACTAGCGGGATTGAATGAG. It specifies CSALHGLAGLNE. Given in full, the CDR3 is CSALHGLAGLNEQFF. The genes are TRBV20-1 and TRBJ2-1; 12 bases fit TRBD2. The read falls 3 residues short of the CDR3 end, and the missing part is taken from the germline J gene. In germline, CDR1 is DFQATT, CDR2 SNEGSKA (reference sequence). The V and J ends lost 5 bases and 7 bases, in that order; junction bases with no gene match: 9. The CDR3 totals 15 residues.

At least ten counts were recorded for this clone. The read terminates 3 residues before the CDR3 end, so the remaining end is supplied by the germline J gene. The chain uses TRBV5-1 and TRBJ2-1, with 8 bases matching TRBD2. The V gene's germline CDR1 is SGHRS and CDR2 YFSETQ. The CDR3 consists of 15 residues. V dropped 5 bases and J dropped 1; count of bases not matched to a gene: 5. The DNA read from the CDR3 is TGCGCCAGCAGGTCAGCGGGAGCTTCCTACAATGAG. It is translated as CASRSAGASYNE. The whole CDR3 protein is CASRSAGASYNEQFF.

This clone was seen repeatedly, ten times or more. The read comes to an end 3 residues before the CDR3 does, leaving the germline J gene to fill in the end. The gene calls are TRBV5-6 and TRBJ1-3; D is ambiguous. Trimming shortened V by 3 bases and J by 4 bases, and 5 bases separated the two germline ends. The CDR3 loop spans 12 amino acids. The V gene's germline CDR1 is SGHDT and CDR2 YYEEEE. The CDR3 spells CASSSQGNTIYF. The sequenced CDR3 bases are TGTGCCAGCAGCTCCCAGGGAAACACC. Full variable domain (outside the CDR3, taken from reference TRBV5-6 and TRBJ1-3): DAGVTQSPTHLIKTRGQQVTLRCSPKSGHDTVSWYQQALGQGPQFIFQYYEEEERQRGNFPDRFSGHQFPNYSSELNVNALLLGDSALYLCASSSQGNTIYFGEGSWLTVV.

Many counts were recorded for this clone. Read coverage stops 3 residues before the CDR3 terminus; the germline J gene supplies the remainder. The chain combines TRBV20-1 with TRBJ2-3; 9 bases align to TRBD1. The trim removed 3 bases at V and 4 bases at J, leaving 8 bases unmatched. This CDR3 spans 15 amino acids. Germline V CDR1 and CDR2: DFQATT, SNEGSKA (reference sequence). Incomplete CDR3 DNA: TGCAGTGCTAGTCCCCCGACAGGGGGGGCAGATACG. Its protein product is CSASPPTGGADT. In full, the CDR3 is CSASPPTGGADTQYF.

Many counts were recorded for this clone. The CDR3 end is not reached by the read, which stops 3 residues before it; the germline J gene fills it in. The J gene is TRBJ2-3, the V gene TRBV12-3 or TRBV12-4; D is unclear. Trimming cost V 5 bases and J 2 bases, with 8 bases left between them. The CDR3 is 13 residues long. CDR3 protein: CASSPPFTDTQYF. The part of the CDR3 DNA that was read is TGTGCCAGCAGTCCCCCGTTCACAGATACG.

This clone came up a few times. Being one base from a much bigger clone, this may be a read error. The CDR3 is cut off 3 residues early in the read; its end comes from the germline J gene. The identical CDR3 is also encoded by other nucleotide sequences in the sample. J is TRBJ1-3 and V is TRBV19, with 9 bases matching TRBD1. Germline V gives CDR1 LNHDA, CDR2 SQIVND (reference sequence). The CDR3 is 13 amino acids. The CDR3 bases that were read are TGTGCCAGTCACAGGGGGCAGGGAAACACA. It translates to CASHRGQGNT. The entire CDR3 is CASHRGQGNTIYF.